These 19 T cell receptor beta chains share one sample of origin, sequenced in a study of control samples from healthy donors and cancer patients. The data were produced by immunoSEQ multiplex PCR, yet TCRdb's version contains in-frame clones alone and is incomplete. Counted here are 70,000 to 75,000 clones, about 94% occurring once; the ten biggest clones make up roughly 3%. The sample comprised blood. Source of these receptors: a woman in her twenties or thirties in good health.

This clone was observed a single time. This chain uses TRBV28 with TRBJ1-6; no reliable D call. Per germline, CDR1 MDHEN and CDR2 SYDVKM. The CDR3 consists of 14 residues. Trimming removed 1 base from V and 11 bases from J, with 12 bases in between. The CDR3 DNA is TGTGCCAGCAGTTTATCCTCCGCGAGTCCACCCCTCCACTTT. Its translation is CASSLSSASPPLHF.

The chain carries TRBV20-1 and TRBJ2-3, with D uncertain. Germline lookup yields CDR1 DFQATT and CDR2 SNEGSKA (reference sequence). V was clipped by 3 bases and J by 6 bases, with 7 bases between them. The length of the CDR3 is 11 residues. CDR3 sequence: CSASFGDTQYF. CDR3 nucleotide sequence: TGCAGTGCTAGTTTCGGGGATACGCAGTATTTT.

This chain uses TRBV9 with TRBJ1-3; 7 bases agree with TRBD1. V shed 0 bases, J shed 2 bases, and the junction held 2 bases outside the gene matches. Germline CDR1 and CDR2: SGDLS and YYNGEE. The CDR3 loop spans 15 amino acids. The CDR3 spells CASSVGQGAGNTIYF. The DNA of the CDR3 is TGTGCCAGCAGCGTAGGCCAGGGGGCTGGAAACACCATATATTTT.

The chain combines TRBV10-3 with TRBJ2-2, with 7 bases matching TRBD1. Germline V CDR1 and CDR2: ENHRY, SYGVKD. The V and J ends lost 4 bases and 0 bases, in that order; junction bases with no gene match: 14. There are 19 residues in the CDR3. The CDR3 sequence: CAISADPGQSTANTGELFF. CDR3 bases: TGTGCCATCAGTGCAGATCCGGGACAGTCTACCGCGAACACCGGGGAGCTGTTTTTT.

V gene TRBV28 combines with J gene TRBJ2-4; 7 positions agree with TRBD1. The junction had 7 bases not matched to a gene; V was cut back by 5 bases and J by 0 bases. CDR1 and CDR2 from the germline V gene are MDHEN and SYDVKM. The CDR3 has 16 residues. CDR3 bases: TGTGCCAGCAGTGTTGGACAGGACCCAGCCAAAAACATTCAGTACTTC. Its protein is CASSVGQDPAKNIQYF.

V is TRBV5-4 and J is TRBJ1-1; D is unclear. Trimming cost V 0 bases and J 1 base, with 19 bases left between them. This CDR3 is built from 18 residues. The germline CDR1 and CDR2 sequences are SGHNT and YYREEE (reference sequence). CDR3 bases: TGTGCCAGCAGCTTGGAGGCTATGGCAACAATGACGAACACTGAAGCTTTCTTT. Translated: CASSLEAMATMTNTEAFF.

This chain connects TRBV5-4 to TRBJ2-3; no clear D. The germline CDR1 and CDR2 sequences are SGHNT and YYREEE (reference sequence). This CDR3 region has 13 residues. Trimming took off 0 bases at V and 5 bases at J, with 7 bases between the two ends. CDR3 region: CASSLGGEDTQYF. The CDR3 DNA reads as TGTGCCAGCAGCTTGGGAGGAGAAGATACGCAGTATTTT.

The rearrangement links TRBV3-1 (or the pseudogene TRBV3-2) to TRBJ2-1; 9 positions match TRBD1. The germline CDR1 and CDR2 sequences are LGHDT and YNNKEL (reference sequence). The CDR3 extends over 15 amino acids. V lost 8 bases, J lost 3 bases, and 8 bases stayed unmatched. The CDR3 DNA follows: TGTGCCAGCCATACCGGGACAGGGTACTACAATGAGCAGTTCTTC. This codes for CASHTGTGYYNEQFF.

V gene TRBV18 combines with J gene TRBJ1-1, with D possibly TRBD1 on 5 matching bases. Per the germline V gene, CDR1 is KGHSH and CDR2 is LQKENI. The V gene lost 0 bases and the J gene lost 0 bases, with 11 bases spanning the gap. The CDR3 has 16 residues. CDR3 in DNA: TGTGCCAGCTCACCACCGGGGCAGATGATGAACACTGAAGCTTTCTTT. This translates into CASSPPGQMMNTEAFF.

This clone appeared a single time. V is TRBV2 and J is TRBJ1-1, with D maybe TRBD1 (6 bases). CDR3 size: 13 residues. V was pared by 6 bases and J by 1 base, with 9 bases between. Germline-derived CDR1 and CDR2 are SNHLY and FYNNEI. CDR3 nucleotide sequence: TGTGCCAGCAGACGGACAGAGAACACTGAAGCTTTCTTT. Protein sequence: CASRRTENTEAFF.

This clone has only one observation. The J gene is TRBJ2-6, the V gene TRBV5-5; a weak D match, TRBD1 (6 bases). The length of the CDR3 is 16 residues. V dropped 0 bases and J dropped 2 bases, with 9 bases sitting between them. Germline CDR1 is SGHKS and CDR2 is YYEKEE (reference sequence). The DNA of the CDR3 is TGTGCCAGCAGCTTGGGGGCAGGGGCTGGGGCCAACGTCCTGACTTTC. Translation gives CASSLGAGAGANVLTF. Full variable domain (remainder filled in from reference TRBV5-5 and TRBJ2-6): DAGVTQSPTHLIKTRGQQVTLRCSPISGHKSVSWYQQVLGQGPQFIFQYYEKEERGRGNFPDRFSARQFPNYSSELNVNALLLGDSALYLCASSLGAGAGANVLTFGAGSRLTVL.

The chain links TRBV28 to TRBJ1-1; no firm D call. Germline CDR1 reads MDHEN; CDR2 reads SYDVKM. V shed 3 bases and J shed 0 bases, with 5 bases lying between them. This CDR3 is 13 amino acids long. In DNA form, the CDR3 reads TGTGCCAGCAGTTTGGACTTGAACACTGAAGCTTTCTTT. Residues: CASSLDLNTEAFF.

The rearrangement joins TRBV20-1 to TRBJ1-2; no definite D call. V lost 2 bases and J 8 bases, leaving 9 bases between the germline ends. The CDR3 has 11 residues. CDR1 and CDR2 (germline): DFQATT, SNEGSKA (reference sequence). CDR3 residues: CSARFSEGYTF. DNA of the CDR3: TGCAGTGCTAGATTTTCGGAGGGCTACACCTTC.

V usage is TRBV9 and J usage is TRBJ1-1, with D maybe TRBD1 (5 bases). The V and J ends lost 6 bases and 1 base respectively, with 13 bases between them. Germline V gene lookup returns CDR1 SGDLS and CDR2 YYNGEE. The CDR3 runs 14 residues. The CDR3: CASNPGLANTEAFF. The CDR3, as DNA: TGTGCCAGCAACCCAGGGTTGGCGAACACTGAAGCTTTCTTT.

The chain couples TRBV7-8 to TRBJ2-7, with 9 bases lining up with TRBD1. Germline assignment: CDR1 SGHVS and CDR2 FQNEAQ. The CDR3 totals 17 residues. Trimming at V came to 2 bases and at J to 0 bases, leaving 8 bases not matched to a gene. Here the CDR3 reads CASSLTLDRGFSYEQYF. DNA for the CDR3: TGTGCCAGCAGCTTAACCCTGGACAGGGGATTCTCCTACGAGCAGTACTTC.

The J gene is TRBJ2-1, the V gene TRBV11-2; 8 bases map to TRBD2. The length of the CDR3 is 15 residues. V trimming: 5 bases; J trimming: 4 bases; junction bases outside the gene matches: 7. In germline, CDR1 is SGHAT, CDR2 FQNNGV. The CDR3, as DNA: TGTGCCAGCAGCCCCGGGGGGGTAGTGTACAATGAGCAGTTCTTC. It translates to CASSPGGVVYNEQFF.

This rearrangement joins TRBV6-5 to TRBJ1-1; 7 nucleotides line up with TRBD1. The V segment lost 6 bases and the J segment 5 bases; nucleotides outside the gene matches: 12. Germline V gives CDR1 MNHEY, CDR2 SVGAGI. The CDR3 runs 15 residues. In nucleotides, the CDR3 is TGTGCCAGCAGCCAAGTAGGGGGCGCTACTACTGAAGCTTTCTTT. It yields the protein CASSQVGGATTEAFF.

Only one count was recorded for this clone. This chain uses TRBV11-2 with TRBJ1-3, with D hard to call. Germline lookup yields CDR1 SGHAT and CDR2 FQNNGV. This CDR3 comprises 14 residues. V lost 5 bases, J lost 0 bases, and 8 bases lay in between. The CDR3: CASSPPFSGNTIYF. CDR3 sequence (DNA): TGTGCCAGCAGCCCTCCATTCTCTGGAAACACCATATATTTT.

J is TRBJ1-1 and V is TRBV2, with TRBD1 as a possible D gene (6 bases). Germline CDR1 and CDR2: SNHLY and FYNNEI. There are 14 residues in the CDR3. V was clipped by 6 bases and J by 4 bases, with 15 bases between them. CDR3 amino acids: CASRKNRETTEAFF. The CDR3 DNA reads TGTGCCAGCAGGAAAAACAGGGAAACCACTGAAGCTTTCTTT.